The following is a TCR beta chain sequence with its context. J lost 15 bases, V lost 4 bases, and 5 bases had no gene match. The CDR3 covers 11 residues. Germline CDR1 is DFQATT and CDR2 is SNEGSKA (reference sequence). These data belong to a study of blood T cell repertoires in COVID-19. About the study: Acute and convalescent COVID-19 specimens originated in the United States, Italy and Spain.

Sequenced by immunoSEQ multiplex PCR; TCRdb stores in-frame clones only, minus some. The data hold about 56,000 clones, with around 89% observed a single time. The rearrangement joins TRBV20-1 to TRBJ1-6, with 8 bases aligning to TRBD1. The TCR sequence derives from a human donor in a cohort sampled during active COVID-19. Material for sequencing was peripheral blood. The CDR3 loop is CSAIRGQVLHF. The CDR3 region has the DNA TGCAGTGCTATAAGGGGACAGGTCCTCCACTTT.